This TCR beta chain was sequenced for a study of shared clonotypes between healthy human individuals. Notes on the study in general: With few donors, the genetic and exposure-history diversity represented was limited.

CDR3 size: 15 residues. Trimming left V 0 bases short and J 0 bases short, with 9 bases between. The germline gives CDR1 SGHRS, CDR2 YFSETQ. Measured with immunoSEQ multiplex PCR; TCRdb has only the in-frame clones, and not every one. Of about 560,000 clones listed, roughly four fifths are singletons. With regard to this clone: The antigen is not known.

The chain joins TRBV5-1 to TRBJ2-5; D is perhaps TRBD2 (5 bases). The sequencing input was PBMCs. This TCR came from a woman in her thirties or forties in good health. Some clones in this sample may be carry-over from other donors' samples. The DNA of the CDR3 is TGCGCCAGCAGCTTGGCTGGCGGGTACCAAGAGACCCAGTACTTC. It codes for CASSLAGGYQETQYF.